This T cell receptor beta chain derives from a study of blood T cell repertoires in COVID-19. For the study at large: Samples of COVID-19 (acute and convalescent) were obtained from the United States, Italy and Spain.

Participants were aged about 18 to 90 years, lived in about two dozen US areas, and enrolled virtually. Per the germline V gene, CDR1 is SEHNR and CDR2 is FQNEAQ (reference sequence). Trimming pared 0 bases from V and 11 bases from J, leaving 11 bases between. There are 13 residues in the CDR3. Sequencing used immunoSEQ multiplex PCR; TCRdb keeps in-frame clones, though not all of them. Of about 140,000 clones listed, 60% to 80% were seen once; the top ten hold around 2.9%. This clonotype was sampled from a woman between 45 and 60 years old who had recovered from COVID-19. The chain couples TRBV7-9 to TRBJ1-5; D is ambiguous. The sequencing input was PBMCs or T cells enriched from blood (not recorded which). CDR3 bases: TGTGCCAGCAGCTTAGCTGACCGGCAGGCCCAGCATTTT. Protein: CASSLADRQAQHF.